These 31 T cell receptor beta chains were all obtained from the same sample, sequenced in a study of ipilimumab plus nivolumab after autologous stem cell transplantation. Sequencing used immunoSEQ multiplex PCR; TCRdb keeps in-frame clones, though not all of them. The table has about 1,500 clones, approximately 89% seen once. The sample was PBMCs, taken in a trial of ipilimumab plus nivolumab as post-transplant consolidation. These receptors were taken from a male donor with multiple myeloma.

The DNA for the CDR3 is TGTGCCAGCAGAAAACAGGGGGGGGCCCAGCATTTT. Translated, it gives CASRKQGGAQHF. The genes are TRBV6-5 and TRBJ1-5; 8 bases map to TRBD1. The germline CDR1 and CDR2 sequences are MNHEY and SVGAGI. Trimming removed 6 bases from V and 11 bases from J; junction bases left unmatched: 6. The CDR3 extends over 12 amino acids.

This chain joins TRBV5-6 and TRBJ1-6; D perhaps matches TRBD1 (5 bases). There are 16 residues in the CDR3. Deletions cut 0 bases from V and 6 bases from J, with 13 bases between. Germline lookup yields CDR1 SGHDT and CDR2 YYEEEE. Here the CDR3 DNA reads TGTGCCAGCAGCTTGGAGGTGGGGCAGGTTAATTCACCCCTCCACTTT. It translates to CASSLEVGQVNSPLHF.

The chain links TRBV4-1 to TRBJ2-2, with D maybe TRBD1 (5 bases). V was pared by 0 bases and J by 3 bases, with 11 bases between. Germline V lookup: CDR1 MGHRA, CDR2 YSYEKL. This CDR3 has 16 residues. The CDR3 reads CASSQDETAYTGELFF. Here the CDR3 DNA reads TGCGCCAGCAGCCAAGATGAGACAGCGTACACCGGGGAGCTGTTTTTT.

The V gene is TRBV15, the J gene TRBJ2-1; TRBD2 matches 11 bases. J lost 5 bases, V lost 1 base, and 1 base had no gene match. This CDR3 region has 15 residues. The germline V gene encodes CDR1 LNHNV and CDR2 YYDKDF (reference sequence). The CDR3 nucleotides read TGTGCCACCAGCAGAGGTAGCGGGGGGGACAATGAGCAGTTCTTC. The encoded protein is CATSRGSGGDNEQFF.

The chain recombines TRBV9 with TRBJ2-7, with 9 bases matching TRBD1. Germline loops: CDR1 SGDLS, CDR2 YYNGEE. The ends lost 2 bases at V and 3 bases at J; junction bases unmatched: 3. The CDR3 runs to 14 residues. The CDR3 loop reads CASSVSTGGYEQYF. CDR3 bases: TGTGCCAGCAGCGTTTCGACAGGGGGCTACGAGCAGTACTTC.

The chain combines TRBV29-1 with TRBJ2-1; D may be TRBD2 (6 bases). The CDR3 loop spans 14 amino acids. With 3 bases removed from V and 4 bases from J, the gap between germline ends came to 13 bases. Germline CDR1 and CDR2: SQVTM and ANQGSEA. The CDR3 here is CSVEGVSGYNEQFF. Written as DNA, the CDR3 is TGCAGCGTTGAGGGGGTTAGCGGTTACAATGAGCAGTTCTTC.

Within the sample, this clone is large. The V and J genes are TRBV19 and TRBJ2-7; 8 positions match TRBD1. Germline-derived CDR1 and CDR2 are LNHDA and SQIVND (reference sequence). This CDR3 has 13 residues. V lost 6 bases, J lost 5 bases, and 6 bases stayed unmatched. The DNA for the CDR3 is TGTGCCAGTAGGGCGGACAGGGACGACGAGCAGTACTTC. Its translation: CASRADRDDEQYF.

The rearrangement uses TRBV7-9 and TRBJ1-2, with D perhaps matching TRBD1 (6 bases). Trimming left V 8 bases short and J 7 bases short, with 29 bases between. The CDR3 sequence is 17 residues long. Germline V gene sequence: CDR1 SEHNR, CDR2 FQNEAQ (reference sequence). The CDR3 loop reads CASSSEVGGGHVSGYTF. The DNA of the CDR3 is TGTGCCAGCTCCTCAGAGGTTGGTGGGGGGCACGTAAGTGGCTACACCTTC.

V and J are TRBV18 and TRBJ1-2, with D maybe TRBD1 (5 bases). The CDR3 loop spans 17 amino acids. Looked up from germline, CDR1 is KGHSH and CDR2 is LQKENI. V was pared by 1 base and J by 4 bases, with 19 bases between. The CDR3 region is CASSPQTGIGPLYGYTF. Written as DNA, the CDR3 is TGTGCCAGCTCACCACAAACAGGAATTGGGCCGCTCTATGGCTACACCTTC.

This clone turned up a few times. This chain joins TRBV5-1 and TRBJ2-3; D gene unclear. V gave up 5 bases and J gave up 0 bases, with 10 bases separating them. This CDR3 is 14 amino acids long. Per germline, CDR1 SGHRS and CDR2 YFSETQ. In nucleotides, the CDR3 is TGCGCCAGCAGTCCCCTATCTAGCACAGATACGCAGTATTTT. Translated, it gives CASSPLSSTDTQYF.

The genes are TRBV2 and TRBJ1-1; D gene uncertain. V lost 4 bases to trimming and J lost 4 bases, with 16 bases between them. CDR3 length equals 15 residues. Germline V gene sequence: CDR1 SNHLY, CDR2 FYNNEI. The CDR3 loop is CASSASLGRSTEAFF. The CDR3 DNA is TGTGCCAGCAGTGCCTCCCTTGGGCGTAGCACTGAAGCTTTCTTT.

The CDR3 loop reads CSVNSWASGNQETQYF. The CDR3, as DNA: TGCAGCGTTAACTCATGGGCTAGCGGGAATCAAGAGACCCAGTACTTC. The chain employs TRBV29-1 and TRBJ2-5, with TRBD2 matching over 9 bases. Per the germline V gene, CDR1 is SQVTM and CDR2 is ANQGSEA. The J segment lost 2 bases and the V segment lost 5 bases, leaving 12 bases of the junction unmatched. The CDR3 spans 16 residues.

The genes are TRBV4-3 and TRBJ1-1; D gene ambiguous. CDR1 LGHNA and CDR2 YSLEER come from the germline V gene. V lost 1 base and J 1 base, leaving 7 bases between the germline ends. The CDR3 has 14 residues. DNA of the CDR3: TGCGCCAGCAGCCAAGCTAGGGCGAACACTGAAGCTTTCTTT. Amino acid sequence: CASSQARANTEAFF.

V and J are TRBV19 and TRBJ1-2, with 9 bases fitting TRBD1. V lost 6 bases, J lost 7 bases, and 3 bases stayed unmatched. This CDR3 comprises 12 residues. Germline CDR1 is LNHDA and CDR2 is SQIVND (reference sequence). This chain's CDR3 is CASSGQGSGYTF. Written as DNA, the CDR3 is TGTGCCAGTAGCGGACAGGGGTCTGGCTACACCTTC. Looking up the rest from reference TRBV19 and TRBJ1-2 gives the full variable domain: DGGITQSPKYLFRKEGQNVTLSCEQNLNHDAMYWYRQDPGQGLRLIYYSQIVNDFQKGDIAEGYSVSREKKESFPLTVTSAQKNPTAFYLCASSGQGSGYTFGSGTRLTVV.

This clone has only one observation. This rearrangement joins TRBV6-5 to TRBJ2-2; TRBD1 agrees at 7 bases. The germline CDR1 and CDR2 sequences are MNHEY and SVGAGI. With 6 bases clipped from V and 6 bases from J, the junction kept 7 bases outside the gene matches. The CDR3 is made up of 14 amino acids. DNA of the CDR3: TGTGCCAGCAGCGCGTCCCAGGGGGCCGGGGAGCTGTTTTTT. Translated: CASSASQGAGELFF.

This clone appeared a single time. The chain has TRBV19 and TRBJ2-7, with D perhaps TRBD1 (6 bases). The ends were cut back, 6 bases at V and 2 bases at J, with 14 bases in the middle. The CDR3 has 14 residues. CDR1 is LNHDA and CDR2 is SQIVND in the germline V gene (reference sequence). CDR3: CASREVGGPYEQYF. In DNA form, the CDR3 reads TGTGCCAGTAGAGAAGTAGGGGGTCCCTACGAGCAGTACTTC. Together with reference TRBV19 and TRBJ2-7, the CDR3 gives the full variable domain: DGGITQSPKYLFRKEGQNVTLSCEQNLNHDAMYWYRQDPGQGLRLIYYSQIVNDFQKGDIAEGYSVSREKKESFPLTVTSAQKNPTAFYLCASREVGGPYEQYFGPGTRLTVT.

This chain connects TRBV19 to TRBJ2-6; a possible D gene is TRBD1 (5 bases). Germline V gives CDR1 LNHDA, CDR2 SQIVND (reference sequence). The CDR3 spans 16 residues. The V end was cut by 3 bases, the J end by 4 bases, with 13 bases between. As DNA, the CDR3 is TGTGCCAGTAGTATCGTGAAGGGGCGCGGGGCCAACGTCCTGACTTTC. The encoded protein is CASSIVKGRGANVLTF.

CDR3 nucleotides: TGTGCCAGCTCAATGGACAGGGTAGGGAACCTCTATGGCTACACCTTC. Its translation: CASSMDRVGNLYGYTF. The chain has TRBV18 and TRBJ1-2; the match to TRBD1 covers 8 bases. V lost 5 bases to trimming and J lost 4 bases; unmatched junction nucleotides: 12. The germline CDR1 and CDR2 sequences are KGHSH and LQKENI. The CDR3 loop spans 16 amino acids.

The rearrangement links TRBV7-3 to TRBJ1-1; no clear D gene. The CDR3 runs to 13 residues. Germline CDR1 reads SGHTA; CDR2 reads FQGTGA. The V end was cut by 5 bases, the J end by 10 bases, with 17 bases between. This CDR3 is CASSPNGGSGAFF. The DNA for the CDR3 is TGTGCCAGCAGCCCGAATGGAGGTTCCGGAGCTTTCTTT.

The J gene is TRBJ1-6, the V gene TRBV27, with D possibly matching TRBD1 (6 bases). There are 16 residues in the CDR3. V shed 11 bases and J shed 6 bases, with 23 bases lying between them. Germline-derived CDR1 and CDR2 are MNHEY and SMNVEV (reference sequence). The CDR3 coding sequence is TGTGCCCATCGGGGGCAGTCCGGGGTCCTTAATTCACCCCTCCACTTT. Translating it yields CAHRGQSGVLNSPLHF.

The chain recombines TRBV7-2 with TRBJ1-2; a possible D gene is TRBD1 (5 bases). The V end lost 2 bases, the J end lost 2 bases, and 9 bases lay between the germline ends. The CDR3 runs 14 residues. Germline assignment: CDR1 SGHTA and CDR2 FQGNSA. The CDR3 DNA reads TGTGCCAGCAGCTTAAGCGAGGGGAACTATGGCTACACCTTC. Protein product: CASSLSEGNYGYTF.

The CDR3 coding sequence is TGTGCCAGCAGCTTAGATCAGTGGGGGGGAGGGTCACAAGAGACCCAGTACTTC. Its protein product is CASSLDQWGGGSQETQYF. This rearrangement joins TRBV11-2 to TRBJ2-5, with 7 bases identical to TRBD2. CDR3 size: 18 residues. Germline lookup yields CDR1 SGHAT and CDR2 FQNNGV. Unmatched junction bases numbered 12, after V lost 0 bases and J lost 2 bases.

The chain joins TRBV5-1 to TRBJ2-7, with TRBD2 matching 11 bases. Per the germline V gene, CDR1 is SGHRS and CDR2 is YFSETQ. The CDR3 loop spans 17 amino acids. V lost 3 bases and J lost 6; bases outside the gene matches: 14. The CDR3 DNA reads TGCGCCAGCAGCTCCCGACTAGCGGGACAGACGATGGCCGAGCAGTACTTC. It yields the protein CASSSRLAGQTMAEQYF. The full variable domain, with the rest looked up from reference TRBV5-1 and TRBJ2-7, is KAGVTQTPRYLIKTRGQQVTLSCSPISGHRSVSWYQQTPGQGLQFLFEYFSETQRNKGNFPGRFSGRQFSNSRSEMNVSTLELGDSALYLCASSSRLAGQTMAEQYFGPGTRLTVT.

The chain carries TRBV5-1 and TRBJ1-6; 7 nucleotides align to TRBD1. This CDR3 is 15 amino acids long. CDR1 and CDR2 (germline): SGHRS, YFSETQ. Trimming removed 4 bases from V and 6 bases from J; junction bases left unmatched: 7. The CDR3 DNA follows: TGCGCCAGCAGCGGGACAGCGGAACCTAATTCACCCCTCCACTTT. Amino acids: CASSGTAEPNSPLHF.

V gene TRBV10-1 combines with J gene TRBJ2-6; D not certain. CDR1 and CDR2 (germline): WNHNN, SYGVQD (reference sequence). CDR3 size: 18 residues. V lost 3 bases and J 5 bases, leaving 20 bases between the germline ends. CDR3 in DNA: TGCGCCAGCAGTGACGCTATGATCGCACAAAGTCGGGCCAACGTCCTGACTTTC. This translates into CASSDAMIAQSRANVLTF.

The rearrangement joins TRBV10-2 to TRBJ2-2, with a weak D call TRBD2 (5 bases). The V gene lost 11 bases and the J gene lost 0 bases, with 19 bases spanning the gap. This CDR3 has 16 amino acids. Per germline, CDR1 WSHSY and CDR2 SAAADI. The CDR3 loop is CAGLMYRGANTGELFF. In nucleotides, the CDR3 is TGCGCCGGGCTTATGTATCGGGGAGCGAACACCGGGGAGCTGTTTTTT.

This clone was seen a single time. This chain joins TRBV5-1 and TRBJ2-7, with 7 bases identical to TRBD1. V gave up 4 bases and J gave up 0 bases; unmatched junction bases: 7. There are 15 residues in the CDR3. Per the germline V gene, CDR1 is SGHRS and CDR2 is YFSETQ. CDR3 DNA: TGCGCCAGCAGCCGAGGGACAGCGGACTCCTACGAGCAGTACTTC. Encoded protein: CASSRGTADSYEQYF. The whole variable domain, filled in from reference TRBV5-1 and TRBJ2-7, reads KAGVTQTPRYLIKTRGQQVTLSCSPISGHRSVSWYQQTPGQGLQFLFEYFSETQRNKGNFPGRFSGRQFSNSRSEMNVSTLELGDSALYLCASSRGTADSYEQYFGPGTRLTVT.

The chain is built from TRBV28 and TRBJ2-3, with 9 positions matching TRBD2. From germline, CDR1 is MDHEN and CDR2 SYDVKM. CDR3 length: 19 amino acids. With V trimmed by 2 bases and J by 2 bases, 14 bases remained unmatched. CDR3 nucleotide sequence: TGTGCCAGCAGTTTAGACACCGTCGTAGCGGGAGCCCCCACAGATACGCAGTATTTT. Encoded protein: CASSLDTVVAGAPTDTQYF.

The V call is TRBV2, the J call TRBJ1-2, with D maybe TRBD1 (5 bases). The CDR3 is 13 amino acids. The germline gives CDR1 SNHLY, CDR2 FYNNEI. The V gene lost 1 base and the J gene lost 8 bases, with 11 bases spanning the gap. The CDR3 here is CASSEVTAQGYTF. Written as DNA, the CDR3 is TGTGCCAGCAGTGAAGTGACAGCTCAGGGCTACACCTTC.

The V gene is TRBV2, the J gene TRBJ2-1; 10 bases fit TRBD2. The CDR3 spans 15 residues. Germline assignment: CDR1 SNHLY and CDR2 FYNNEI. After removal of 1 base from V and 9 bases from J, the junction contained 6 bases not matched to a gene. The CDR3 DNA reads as TGTGCCAGCAGTGAAGGGCTAGCGGGAGAGGTTGAGCAGTTCTTC. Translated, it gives CASSEGLAGEVEQFF.

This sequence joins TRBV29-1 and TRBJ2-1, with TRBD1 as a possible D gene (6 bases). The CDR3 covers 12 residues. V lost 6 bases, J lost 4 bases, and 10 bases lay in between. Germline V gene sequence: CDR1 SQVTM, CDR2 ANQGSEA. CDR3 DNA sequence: TGCAGCGTGGCTGGACAGTACAATGAGCAGTTCTTC. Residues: CSVAGQYNEQFF.